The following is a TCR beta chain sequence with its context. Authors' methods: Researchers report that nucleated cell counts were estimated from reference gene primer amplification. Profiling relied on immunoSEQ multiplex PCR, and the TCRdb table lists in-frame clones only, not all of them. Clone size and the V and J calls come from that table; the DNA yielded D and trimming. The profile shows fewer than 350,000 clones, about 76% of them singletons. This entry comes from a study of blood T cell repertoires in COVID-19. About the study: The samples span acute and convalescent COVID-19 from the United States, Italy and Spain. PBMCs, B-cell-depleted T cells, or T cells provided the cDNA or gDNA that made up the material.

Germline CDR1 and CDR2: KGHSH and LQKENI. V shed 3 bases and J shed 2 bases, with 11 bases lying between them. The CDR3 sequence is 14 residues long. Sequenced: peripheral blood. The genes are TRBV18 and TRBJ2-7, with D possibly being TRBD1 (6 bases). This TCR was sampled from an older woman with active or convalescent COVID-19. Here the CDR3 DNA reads TGTGCCAGCTCACCGAACAGGGAAACCTACGAGCAGTACTTC. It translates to CASSPNRETYEQYF.